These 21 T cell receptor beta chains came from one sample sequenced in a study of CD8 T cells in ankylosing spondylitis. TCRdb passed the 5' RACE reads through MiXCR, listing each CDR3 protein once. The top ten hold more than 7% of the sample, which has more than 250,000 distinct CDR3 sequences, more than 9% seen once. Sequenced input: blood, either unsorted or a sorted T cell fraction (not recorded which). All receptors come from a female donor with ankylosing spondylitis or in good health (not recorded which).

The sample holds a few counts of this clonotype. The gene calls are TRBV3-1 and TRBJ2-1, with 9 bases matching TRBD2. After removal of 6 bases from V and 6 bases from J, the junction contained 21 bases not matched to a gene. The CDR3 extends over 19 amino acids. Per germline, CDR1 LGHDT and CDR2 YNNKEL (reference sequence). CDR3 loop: CASSFRVAGGGRAFNEQFF. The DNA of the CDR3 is TGTGCCAGCAGTTTCCGGGTCGCCGGCGGCGGGAGGGCCTTCAATGAGCAGTTCTTC.

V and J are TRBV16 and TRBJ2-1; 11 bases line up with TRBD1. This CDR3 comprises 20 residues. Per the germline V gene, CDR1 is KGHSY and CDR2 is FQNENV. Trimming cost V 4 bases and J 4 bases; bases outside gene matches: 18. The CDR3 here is CASSPKTDRGRLWWYNEQFF. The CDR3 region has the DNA TGTGCCAGCAGCCCGAAAACGGACAGGGGGCGTTTATGGTGGTACAATGAGCAGTTCTTC.

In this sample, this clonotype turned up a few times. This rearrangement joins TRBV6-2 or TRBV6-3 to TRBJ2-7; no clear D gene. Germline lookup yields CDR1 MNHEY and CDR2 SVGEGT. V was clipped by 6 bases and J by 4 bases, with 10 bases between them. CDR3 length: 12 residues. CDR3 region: CASSEPTYEQYF. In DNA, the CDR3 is TGTGCCAGCAGCGAGCCGACTTACGAGCAGTACTTC.

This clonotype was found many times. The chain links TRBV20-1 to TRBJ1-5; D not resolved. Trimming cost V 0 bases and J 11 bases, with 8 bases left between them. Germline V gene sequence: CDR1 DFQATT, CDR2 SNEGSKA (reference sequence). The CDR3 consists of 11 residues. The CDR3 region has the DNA TGCAGTGCTAGAGATTCTAGGACCCAGCATTTT. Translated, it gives CSARDSRTQHF.

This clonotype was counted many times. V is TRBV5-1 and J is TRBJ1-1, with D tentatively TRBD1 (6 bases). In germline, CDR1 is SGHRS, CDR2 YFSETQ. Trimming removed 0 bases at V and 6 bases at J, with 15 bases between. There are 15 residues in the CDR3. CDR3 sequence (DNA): TGCGCCAGCAGCTTGGTCAACAGGGCAGAAGCTGAAGCTTTCTTT. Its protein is CASSLVNRAEAEAFF.

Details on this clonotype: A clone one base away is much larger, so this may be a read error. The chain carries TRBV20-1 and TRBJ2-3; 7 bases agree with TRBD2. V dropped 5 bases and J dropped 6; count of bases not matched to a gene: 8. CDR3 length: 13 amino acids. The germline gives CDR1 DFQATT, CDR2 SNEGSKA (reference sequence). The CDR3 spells CSAPWGLYDTQYF. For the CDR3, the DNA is TGCAGTGCTCCCTGGGGACTATACGATACGCAGTATTTT.

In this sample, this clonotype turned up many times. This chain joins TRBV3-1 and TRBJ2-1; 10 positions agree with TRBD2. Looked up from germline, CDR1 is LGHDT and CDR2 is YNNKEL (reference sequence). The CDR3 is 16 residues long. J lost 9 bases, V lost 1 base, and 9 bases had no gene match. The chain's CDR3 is CASSQGPLAGEAEQFF. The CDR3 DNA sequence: TGTGCCAGCAGCCAAGGCCCTCTAGCGGGGGAGGCTGAGCAGTTCTTC.

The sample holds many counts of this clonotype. The CDR3 loop is CASAEEFMRNTEAFF. As DNA, the CDR3 is TGTGCCAGCGCGGAGGAGTTTATGAGGAACACTGAAGCTTTCTTT. V and J are TRBV5-5 and TRBJ1-1; D is ambiguous. The CDR3 is 15 amino acids. CDR1 is SGHKS, CDR2 YYEKEE, per germline (reference sequence). V dropped 7 bases and J dropped 1 base, with 17 bases sitting between them.

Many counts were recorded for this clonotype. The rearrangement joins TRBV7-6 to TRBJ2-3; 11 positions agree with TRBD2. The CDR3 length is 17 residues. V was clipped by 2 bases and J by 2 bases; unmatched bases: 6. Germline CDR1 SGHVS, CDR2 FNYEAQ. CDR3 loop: CASSLSGTSGVTDTQYF. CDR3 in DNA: TGTGCCAGCAGCTTATCCGGGACTAGCGGAGTCACAGATACGCAGTATTTT.

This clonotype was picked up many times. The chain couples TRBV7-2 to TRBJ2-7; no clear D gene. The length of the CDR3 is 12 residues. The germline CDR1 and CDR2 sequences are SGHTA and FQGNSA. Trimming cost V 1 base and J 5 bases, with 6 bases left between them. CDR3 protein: CASSLGFDEQYF. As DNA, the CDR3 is TGTGCCAGCAGCTTAGGGTTTGACGAGCAGTACTTC.

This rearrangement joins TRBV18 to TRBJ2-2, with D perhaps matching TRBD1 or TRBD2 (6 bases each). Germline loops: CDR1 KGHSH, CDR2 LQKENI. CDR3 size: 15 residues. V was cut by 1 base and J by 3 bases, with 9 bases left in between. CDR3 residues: CASSPRRGDTGELFF. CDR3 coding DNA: TGTGCCAGCTCACCACGAAGGGGGGACACCGGGGAGCTGTTTTTT.

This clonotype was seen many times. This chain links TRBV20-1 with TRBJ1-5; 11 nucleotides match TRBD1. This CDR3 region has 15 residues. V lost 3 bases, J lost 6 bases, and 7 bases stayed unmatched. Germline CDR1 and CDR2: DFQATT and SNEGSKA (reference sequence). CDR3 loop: CSASDSGQGVQPQHF. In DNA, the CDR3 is TGCAGTGCTAGCGATTCGGGACAGGGGGTTCAGCCCCAGCATTTT.

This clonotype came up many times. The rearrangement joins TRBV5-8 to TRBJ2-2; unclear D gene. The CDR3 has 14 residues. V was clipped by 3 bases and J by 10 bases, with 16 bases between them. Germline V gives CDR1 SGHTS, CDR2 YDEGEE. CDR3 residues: CASSYLLGIPELFF. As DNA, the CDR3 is TGTGCCAGCAGCTATTTATTGGGGATTCCGGAGCTGTTTTTT.

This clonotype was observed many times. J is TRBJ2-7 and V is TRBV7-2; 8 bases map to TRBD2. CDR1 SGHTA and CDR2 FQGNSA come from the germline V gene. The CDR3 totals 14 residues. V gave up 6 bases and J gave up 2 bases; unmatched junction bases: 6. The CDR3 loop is CASRLSGGTYEQYF. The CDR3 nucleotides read TGTGCCAGCAGGCTCAGCGGGGGTACCTACGAGCAGTACTTC.

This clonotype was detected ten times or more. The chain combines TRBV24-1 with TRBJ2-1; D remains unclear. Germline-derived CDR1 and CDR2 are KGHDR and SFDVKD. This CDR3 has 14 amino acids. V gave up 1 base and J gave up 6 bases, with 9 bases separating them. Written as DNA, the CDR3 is TGTGCCACCAGTGATTTCCGACTCGCCAATGAGCAGTTCTTC. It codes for CATSDFRLANEQFF.

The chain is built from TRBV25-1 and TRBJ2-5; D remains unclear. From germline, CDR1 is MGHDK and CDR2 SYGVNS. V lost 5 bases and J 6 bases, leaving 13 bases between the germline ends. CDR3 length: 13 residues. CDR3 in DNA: TGTGCCAGCAGTTCCGGCCCCGGACAGACCCAGTACTTC. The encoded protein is CASSSGPGQTQYF.

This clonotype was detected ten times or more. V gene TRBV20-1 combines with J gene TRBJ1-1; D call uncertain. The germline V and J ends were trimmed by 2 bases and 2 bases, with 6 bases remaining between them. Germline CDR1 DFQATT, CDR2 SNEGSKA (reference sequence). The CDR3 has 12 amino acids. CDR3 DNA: TGCAGTGCTAGATTCCAAAACACTGAAGCTTTCTTT. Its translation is CSARFQNTEAFF.

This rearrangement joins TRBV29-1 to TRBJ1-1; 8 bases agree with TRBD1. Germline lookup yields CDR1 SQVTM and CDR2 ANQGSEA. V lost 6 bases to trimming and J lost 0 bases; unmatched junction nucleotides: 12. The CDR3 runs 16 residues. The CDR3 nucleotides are TGCAGCGTCCCAACAATTTCGACAGGGGTGAACACTGAAGCTTTCTTT. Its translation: CSVPTISTGVNTEAFF. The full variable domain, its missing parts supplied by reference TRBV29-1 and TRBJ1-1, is SAVISQKPSRDICQRGTSLTIQCQVDSQVTMMFWYRQQPGQSLTLIATANQGSEATYESGFVIDKFPISRPNLTFSTLTVSNMSPEDSSIYLCSVPTISTGVNTEAFFGQGTRLTVV.

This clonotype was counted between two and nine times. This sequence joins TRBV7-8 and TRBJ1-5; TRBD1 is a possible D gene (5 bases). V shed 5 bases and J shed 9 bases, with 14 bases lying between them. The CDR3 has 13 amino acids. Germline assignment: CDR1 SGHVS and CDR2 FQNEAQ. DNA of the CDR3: TGTGCCAGCAGCGGACCAGGGCCTTTGCCCCAGCATTTT. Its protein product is CASSGPGPLPQHF.

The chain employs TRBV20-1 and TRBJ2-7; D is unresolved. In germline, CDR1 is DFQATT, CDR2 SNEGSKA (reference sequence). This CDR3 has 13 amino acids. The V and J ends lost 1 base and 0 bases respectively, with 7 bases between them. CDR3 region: CSARVTASYEQYF. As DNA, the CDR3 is TGCAGTGCTAGAGTAACAGCCTCCTACGAGCAGTACTTC.

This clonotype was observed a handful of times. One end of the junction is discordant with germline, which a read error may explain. In DNA, the CDR3 is TGTGCCAGCAGTCAAGGACTAGCGGGACACGAGCAGTACTTC. Protein: CASSQGLAGHEQYF. V usage is TRBV14 and J usage is TRBJ2-7, with TRBD2 matching over 12 bases. The germline gives CDR1 SGHDN, CDR2 FVKESK. The CDR3 extends over 14 amino acids.